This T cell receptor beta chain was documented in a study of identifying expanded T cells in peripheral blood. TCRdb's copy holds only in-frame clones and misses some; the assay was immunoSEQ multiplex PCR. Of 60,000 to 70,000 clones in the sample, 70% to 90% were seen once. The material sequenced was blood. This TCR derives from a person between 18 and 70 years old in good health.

The CDR3 region has the DNA TGTGCCAGCAGCGTAGCCGCGGGAGGCCCCTCCTACGAGCAGTACTTC. It encodes CASSVAAGGPSYEQYF. The chain is built from TRBV9 and TRBJ2-7; TRBD2 matches 8 bases. Trimming at V came to 0 bases and at J to 0 bases, leaving 5 bases not matched to a gene. Germline V gene sequence: CDR1 SGDLS, CDR2 YYNGEE. CDR3 size: 16 residues.